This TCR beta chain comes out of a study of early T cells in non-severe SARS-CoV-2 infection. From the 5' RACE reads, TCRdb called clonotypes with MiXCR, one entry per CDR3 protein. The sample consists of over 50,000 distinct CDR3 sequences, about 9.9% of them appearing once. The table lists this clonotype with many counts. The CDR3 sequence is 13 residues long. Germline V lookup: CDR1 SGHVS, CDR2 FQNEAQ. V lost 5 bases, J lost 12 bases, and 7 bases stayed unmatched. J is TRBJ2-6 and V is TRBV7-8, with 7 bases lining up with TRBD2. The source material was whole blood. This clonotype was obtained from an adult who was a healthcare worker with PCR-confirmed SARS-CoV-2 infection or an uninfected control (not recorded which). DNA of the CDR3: TGTGCCAGCAGCGGGACGAGGGAGGGCGTCCTGACTTTC. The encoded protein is CASSGTREGVLTF.